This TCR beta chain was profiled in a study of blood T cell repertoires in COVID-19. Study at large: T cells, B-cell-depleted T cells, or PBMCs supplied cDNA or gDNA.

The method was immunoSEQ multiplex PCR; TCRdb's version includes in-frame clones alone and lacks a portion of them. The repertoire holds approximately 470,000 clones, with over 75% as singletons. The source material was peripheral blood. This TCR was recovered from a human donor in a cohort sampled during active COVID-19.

The CDR3 loop reads CASSEIAVPTGELFF. CDR3 bases: TGTGCCAGCAGTGAGATAGCGGTTCCTACCGGGGAGCTGTTTTTT. This chain uses TRBV6-1 with TRBJ2-2; D possibly corresponds to TRBD2 (6 bases). The length of the CDR3 is 15 residues. The germline CDR1 and CDR2 sequences are MNHNS and SASEGT. V lost 3 bases to trimming and J lost 5 bases, with 13 bases between them.